What follows are 22 T cell receptor beta chains derived from one specimen sequenced in a study of CD8+ T cells in alopecia areata. As the sequencing template, cDNA was produced by extracting RNA and reverse transcribing it. Produced via immunoSEQ multiplex PCR; TCRdb's table is partial and in-frame only. The data show 140,000 to 150,000 clones, less than 65% seen once. Input material: CD8+ T cells sorted from blood. These receptors all come from a human donor in good health.

Of note for this clone: This same CDR3 is encoded by further DNA sequences in the sample. This rearrangement joins TRBV6-5 to TRBJ2-2; D possibly corresponds to TRBD2 (6 bases). CDR1 and CDR2 from the germline V gene are MNHEY and SVGAGI. This CDR3 is 14 amino acids long. The V end lost 0 bases, the J end lost 4 bases, and 6 bases lay between the germline ends. CDR3 DNA sequence: TGTGCCAGCAGTTACTCGGGGGGCACCGGGGAGCTGTTTTTT. This translates into CASSYSGGTGELFF.

V gene TRBV19 combines with J gene TRBJ2-1; 9 bases line up with TRBD1. With V trimmed by 9 bases and J by 5 bases, 11 bases remained unmatched. Germline V gene lookup returns CDR1 LNHDA and CDR2 SQIVND (reference sequence). The CDR3 contains 15 residues. The CDR3 DNA follows: TGTGCCAGCTCCGAAGGGACAGGGTTCCACAATGAGCAGTTCTTC. Translating it yields CASSEGTGFHNEQFF.

The chain recombines TRBV5-1 with TRBJ2-3, with D uncertain. CDR1 is SGHRS, CDR2 YFSETQ, per germline. Trimming removed 0 bases at V and 3 bases at J, with 11 bases between. CDR3 size: 15 residues. This chain's CDR3 is CASSLVGDPTDTQYF. CDR3 nucleotide sequence: TGCGCCAGCAGCTTGGTTGGGGATCCAACAGATACGCAGTATTTT. Full variable domain (rest looked up from reference TRBV5-1 and TRBJ2-3): KAGVTQTPRYLIKTRGQQVTLSCSPISGHRSVSWYQQTPGQGLQFLFEYFSETQRNKGNFPGRFSGRQFSNSRSEMNVSTLELGDSALYLCASSLVGDPTDTQYFGPGTRLTVL.

This rearrangement joins TRBV11-2 to TRBJ2-7; D is uncertain. CDR3 length: 15 amino acids. Germline lookup yields CDR1 SGHAT and CDR2 FQNNGV. Trimming took 4 bases from V and 0 from J, leaving 13 bases between them. CDR3 loop: CASSYTADISYEQYF. The CDR3 DNA is TGTGCCAGCAGCTACACTGCAGACATCTCCTACGAGCAGTACTTC.

The chain employs TRBV28 and TRBJ2-3, with D unclear. Germline assignment: CDR1 MDHEN and CDR2 SYDVKM. CDR3 size: 14 residues. Trimming left V 6 bases short and J 2 bases short, with 12 bases between. The CDR3 nucleotides are TGTGCCAGCAGAGATCCGTACATCACAGATACGCAGTATTTT. It encodes CASRDPYITDTQYF.

The rearrangement uses TRBV11-3 and TRBJ2-1, with D maybe TRBD2 (6 bases). CDR1 is SGHNT and CDR2 is YENEEA in the germline V gene. Trimming cost V 1 base and J 2 bases, with 9 bases left between them. The CDR3 runs to 15 residues. CDR3 in DNA: TGTGCCAGCAGCTTAGCGGGAGAGGCCTACAATGAGCAGTTCTTC. This sequence encodes CASSLAGEAYNEQFF.

This clone was detected a few times. The gene calls are TRBV25-1 and TRBJ2-4; tentative D call: TRBD2 (5 bases). The CDR3 runs 15 residues. CDR1 MGHDK and CDR2 SYGVNS come from the germline V gene. V shed 2 bases and J shed 6 bases, with 14 bases lying between them. This chain's CDR3 is CASSEGSGGGNIQYF. The CDR3 DNA reads as TGTGCCAGCAGTGAAGGGTCCGGAGGTGGAAACATTCAGTACTTC. Looking up the rest from reference TRBV25-1 and TRBJ2-4 gives the full variable domain: EADIYQTPRYLVIGTGKKITLECSQTMGHDKMYWYQQDPGMELHLIHYSYGVNSTEKGDLSSESTVSRIRTEHFPLTLESARPSHTSQYLCASSEGSGGGNIQYFGAGTRLSVL.

The V gene is TRBV5-6, the J gene TRBJ1-1; D unresolved. The CDR3 loop spans 11 amino acids. Trimming took 4 bases from V and 5 from J, leaving 6 bases between them. CDR1 SGHDT and CDR2 YYEEEE come from the germline V gene. CDR3 sequence (DNA): TGTGCCAGCAGCCTTTATACTGAAGCTTTCTTT. Translation gives CASSLYTEAFF.

The rearrangement joins TRBV7-6 to TRBJ2-1, with D possibly TRBD2 on 6 matching bases. The CDR3 runs 15 residues. Per germline, CDR1 SGHVS and CDR2 FNYEAQ. V dropped 6 bases and J dropped 9 bases, with 21 bases sitting between them. The DNA for the CDR3 is TGTGCCAGCAGACAACTAGCTTCCGACGGGGCTGAGCAGTTCTTC. Translating gives CASRQLASDGAEQFF.

The rearrangement uses TRBV28 and TRBJ2-7; no reliable D call. The V gene's germline CDR1 is MDHEN and CDR2 SYDVKM. The V end lost 5 bases, the J end lost 3 bases, and 11 bases lay between the germline ends. The length of the CDR3 is 13 residues. CDR3 bases: TGTGCCAGCAGTCCACCTCCCGGCTACGAGCAGTACTTC. This encodes CASSPPPGYEQYF. The whole variable domain, remainder taken from reference TRBV28 and TRBJ2-7, is DVKVTQSSRYLVKRTGEKVFLECVQDMDHENMFWYRQDPGLGLRLIYFSYDVKMKEKGDIPEGYSVSREKKERFSLILESASTNQTSMYLCASSPPPGYEQYFGPGTRLTVT.

There are a few counts of this clone. This chain joins TRBV2 and TRBJ1-2; 10 bases map to TRBD1. V dropped 6 bases and J dropped 14; count of bases not matched to a gene: 12. Germline loops: CDR1 SNHLY, CDR2 FYNNEI. The CDR3 consists of 13 residues. This CDR3 is CASSPPGQGSRTF. CDR3 sequence (DNA): TGTGCCAGCAGCCCCCCGGGACAGGGGTCGCGAACCTTC.

The chain joins TRBV9 to TRBJ2-1; weak D call: TRBD1 (6 bases). The length of the CDR3 is 16 residues. Germline-derived CDR1 and CDR2 are SGDLS and YYNGEE. V lost 4 bases and J lost 7, with 21 bases in between. CDR3 sequence (DNA): TGTGCCAGCAGCTCCGACTTGTCAGGGGCGTATAATGAGCAGTTCTTC. This codes for CASSSDLSGAYNEQFF.

In nucleotides, the CDR3 is TGTGCCAGCAGTTACTCCCGGACAGGGGGCTCCTACGAGCAGTACTTC. Translating gives CASSYSRTGGSYEQYF. The rearrangement uses TRBV6-5 and TRBJ2-7, with TRBD1 matching over 10 bases. Germline V gene data show CDR1 as MNHEY and CDR2 as SVGAGI. V lost 0 bases to trimming and J lost 0 bases; unmatched junction nucleotides: 2. This CDR3 spans 16 amino acids.

The chain carries TRBV10-3 and TRBJ1-1; the D gene is possibly TRBD1 (5 bases). The germline CDR1 and CDR2 sequences are ENHRY and SYGVKD. Trimming removed 2 bases from V and 6 bases from J, with 13 bases in between. The CDR3 is 14 residues long. The CDR3 nucleotides read TGTGCCATCAGTGAGGAGGGGCGTAGCGCTGAAGCTTTCTTT. Translated: CAISEEGRSAEAFF.

This sequence joins TRBV6-5 and TRBJ2-7, with a tentative D call TRBD2 (5 bases). The CDR3 loop spans 14 amino acids. Germline V gene data show CDR1 as MNHEY and CDR2 as SVGAGI. V shed 6 bases and J shed 2 bases, with 14 bases lying between them. CDR3 sequence (DNA): TGTGCCAGCAGCGAGGACTTTACCACCTACGAGCAGTACTTC. Its translation is CASSEDFTTYEQYF.

The chain joins TRBV27 to TRBJ1-3; 10 positions agree with TRBD1. Germline CDR1 MNHEY, CDR2 SMNVEV (reference sequence). V was pared by 2 bases and J by 3 bases, with 4 bases of the junction left unmatched. The CDR3 is 16 residues long. This chain's CDR3 is CASSLTGTGVGNTIYF. The CDR3 DNA follows: TGTGCCAGCAGTTTAACCGGGACAGGGGTTGGAAACACCATATATTTT.

The CDR3 DNA is TGTGCCAGTCTCCAAGGCGGCGCGGGCACTGAAGCTTTCTTT. It codes for CASLQGGAGTEAFF. V usage is TRBV19 and J usage is TRBJ1-1, with D uncertain. Trimming shortened V by 8 bases and J by 4 bases, and 17 bases separated the two germline ends. Germline-derived CDR1 and CDR2 are LNHDA and SQIVND (reference sequence). The CDR3 is 14 amino acids.

This clone was picked up a small number of times. The chain is built from TRBV6-5 and TRBJ2-7, with D hard to call. Germline-derived CDR1 and CDR2 are MNHEY and SVGAGI. The CDR3 spans 11 residues. Trimming cost V 8 bases and J 1 base, with 6 bases left between them. Here the CDR3 reads CASRLSYEQYF. The CDR3, as DNA: TGTGCCAGCCGCCTTTCCTACGAGCAGTACTTC.

This clone was detected once. V usage is TRBV27 and J usage is TRBJ2-2; the D is unclear. The CDR3 consists of 15 residues. Per the germline V gene, CDR1 is MNHEY and CDR2 is SMNVEV (reference sequence). The V gene lost 5 bases and the J gene lost 5 bases, with 15 bases spanning the gap. The CDR3 reads CASSPSTVGTGELFF. CDR3 DNA sequence: TGTGCCAGCAGTCCCTCGACGGTTGGTACCGGGGAGCTGTTTTTT.

V usage is TRBV28 and J usage is TRBJ1-2, with D possibly TRBD1 on 5 matching bases. CDR3 size: 13 residues. Germline lookup yields CDR1 MDHEN and CDR2 SYDVKM. Trimming took off 6 bases at V and 7 bases at J, with 15 bases between the two ends. This CDR3 reads CASRGGTGGGYTF. The CDR3 bases are TGTGCCAGCAGGGGGGGAACGGGAGGTGGCTACACCTTC.

This sequence joins TRBV9 and TRBJ2-3, with D possibly being TRBD2 (5 bases). The V gene lost 3 bases and the J gene lost 4 bases, with 15 bases spanning the gap. Germline V gene data show CDR1 as SGDLS and CDR2 as YYNGEE. The CDR3 totals 15 residues. Here the CDR3 DNA reads TGTGCCAGCAGCGCCGGATTTTCTAGCCCAGATACGCAGTATTTT. Protein: CASSAGFSSPDTQYF.

With regard to this clone: In the same sample, other DNA sequences code for this CDR3. The chain recombines TRBV30 with TRBJ2-2, with D uncertain. Germline CDR1 reads GTSNPN; CDR2 reads SVGIG (reference sequence). V was cut by 0 bases and J by 6 bases, with 5 bases left in between. This CDR3 comprises 12 residues. The chain's CDR3 is CAWSVGSGELFF. In nucleotides, the CDR3 is TGTGCCTGGAGTGTAGGGTCCGGGGAGCTGTTTTTT.